This T cell receptor beta chain was captured in a study of blood T cell repertoires in COVID-19. Germline V gives CDR1 GTSNPN, CDR2 SVGIG (reference sequence). Trimming removed 1 base from V and 6 bases from J; junction bases left unmatched: 10. This CDR3 is 17 amino acids long. Sequencing was performed with immunoSEQ multiplex PCR; in TCRdb, only in-frame clones are kept and a portion is missing. The table has a few hundred thousand clones, 65% to 90% seen once. The TCR was taken from a man aged 45-65 years with acute or convalescent COVID-19. Sequenced: peripheral blood. V gene TRBV30 combines with J gene TRBJ1-4; 11 nucleotides match TRBD1. The CDR3 loop is CAWSASGQGGRDEKLFF. CDR3 in DNA: TGTGCCTGGAGTGCGTCGGGACAGGGGGGGAGGGATGAAAAACTGTTTTTT.